The 6 T cell receptor beta chains in this list originate from one sample, sequenced in a study of shared clonotypes between healthy human individuals. The naive CD8 subset, CD45RO-negative cells positively selected for CCR7, excluded terminally differentiated effector memory CD45RA+ cells. This table comes from immunoSEQ multiplex PCR, and its TCRdb copy is limited to in-frame clones, with some not included. The sample shows millions of clones, just under 95% of them seen only once. Sequenced sample: naive CD8+ T cells sorted from blood. The receptors shown here come from a man aged 18 to 29 in good health.

J is TRBJ2-2 and V is TRBV19, with 10 positions matching TRBD2. Germline trimming cut 2 bases from V and 6 bases from J; bases unmatched to any gene: 6. The CDR3 extends over 16 amino acids. Germline-derived CDR1 and CDR2 are LNHDA and SQIVND (reference sequence). The CDR3 spells CASSISSGSTAGELFF. The DNA for the CDR3 is TGTGCCAGTAGTATATCTAGCGGGAGTACGGCCGGGGAGCTGTTTTTT. Combining the CDR3 with reference TRBV19 and TRBJ2-2 gives the whole variable domain DGGITQSPKYLFRKEGQNVTLSCEQNLNHDAMYWYRQDPGQGLRLIYYSQIVNDFQKGDIAEGYSVSREKKESFPLTVTSAQKNPTAFYLCASSISSGSTAGELFFGEGSRLTVL.

The chain recombines TRBV5-6 with TRBJ2-3, with a weak D call TRBD1 (6 bases). CDR3 length: 16 residues. Trimming removed 4 bases at V and 0 bases at J, with 15 bases between. Germline V gene sequence: CDR1 SGHDT, CDR2 YYEEEE. This chain's CDR3 is CASSPFGGISTDTQYF. The CDR3 DNA reads as TGTGCCAGCAGCCCTTTTGGGGGCATTAGCACAGATACGCAGTATTTT.

The chain carries TRBV6-5 and TRBJ2-7; 9 bases are shared with TRBD1. J was trimmed by 2 bases and V by 7 bases; bases with no gene match: 9. The CDR3 consists of 15 residues. From germline, CDR1 is MNHEY and CDR2 SVGAGI. CDR3 nucleotides: TGTGCCAGCACCGATAAGCGGACAGGGGCCTACGAGCAGTACTTC. Translating it yields CASTDKRTGAYEQYF.

The chain joins TRBV5-1 to TRBJ1-1, with 7 bases identical to TRBD1. Losses at the gene ends were 1 base for V and 1 base for J; bases not matched to a gene: 25. The CDR3 is 22 residues long. CDR1 and CDR2 (germline): SGHRS, YFSETQ. As DNA, the CDR3 is TGCGCCAGCAGCTTGTACGACGGACCGGACAGGCAAAAACTTCTTTGGAACACTGAAGCTTTCTTT. The encoded protein is CASSLYDGPDRQKLLWNTEAFF.

This chain uses TRBV9 with TRBJ2-3; perhaps TRBD2 as D (5 bases). Germline V gene data show CDR1 as SGDLS and CDR2 as YYNGEE. This CDR3 is 12 amino acids long. The V and J ends lost 3 bases and 4 bases respectively, with 6 bases between them. This chain's CDR3 is CASSDGADTQYF. CDR3 bases: TGTGCCAGCAGCGACGGGGCAGATACGCAGTATTTT.

The rearrangement uses TRBV5-6 and TRBJ2-2; weak D call: TRBD1 (6 bases). CDR1 and CDR2 (germline): SGHDT, YYEEEE. The length of the CDR3 is 14 residues. The V and J ends lost 1 base and 7 bases respectively, with 11 bases between them. CDR3 nucleotides: TGTGCCAGCAGCTTGTCGACAGGATACGGGGAGCTGTTTTTT. Translated: CASSLSTGYGELFF.